The present entry profiles one T cell receptor beta chain with its context. Its antigen is currently not known. The record has no base qualities; no much larger clone is one base away. PBMCs were isolated from peripheral blood, and TCR beta sequencing was performed on genomic DNA from unsorted PBMCs. Between the V and J ends, shortened by 4 bases and 2 bases respectively, the junction contains 10 bases. The CDR3 goes from the cysteine to the phenylalanine over 14 residues. Only the CDR3 DNA stays, 42 bases, in frame from base 1. The germline V gene specifies KGHSH as CDR1 and LQKENI as CDR2. This sample is part of a study (dated by TCRdb to 2021 to 2024). What the authors observed across the whole study: Further investigation, including longitudinal sampling and assessment of a control group, is stated by the authors to be required.

Survey-level sequencing on the immunoSEQ platform was used to profile TCR beta chain repertoires. The authors' pipeline ran thus. Repertoire diversity was measured with the inverse Simpson index, and CDR3 amino acid length spectratypes and V-J pairing frequencies were compared. TCR beta CDR3 sequences were matched against VDJdb to annotate clonotypes specific to SARS-CoV-2, CMV, influenza A and EBV. TCRdb mirrors the immuneACCESS table, restricted to in-frame sequences. Some clones are absent from its copies; in checked studies, under half trace to an unresolved V gene, and the reason for the others is unknown. That table supplies the V and J calls and clone size; D and trimming were determined from the DNA. The sample table shows around 49,000 clones, and approximately 95% are seen once. The ten largest clones take up roughly a tenth of the sample.

The sequence links TRBV18 to TRBJ2-3; no D segment can be confidently identified. This TCR derives from a middle-aged man with rheumatoid arthritis. Material: PBMCs. The CDR3 protein sequence reads: CASSRISDTDTQYF. Here is the DNA: TGTGCCAGCTCACGTATTTCAGACACAGATACGCAGTATTTT.